These T cell receptor beta chains were read from a single sample in a study of T cells in Graves' hyperthyroidism and ophthalmopathy. TCRdb re-called the multiplex PCR reads through MiXCR, storing one row per CDR3 protein. In the table there are about 590,000 distinct CDR3 sequences, 12% to 15% of which are singletons. Sequencing was done on a sample of blood. These receptors were taken from a woman aged 18 to 35 with Graves' ophthalmopathy. The CDR3 runs from the conserved cysteine through the conserved F or W. A D gene is named only where the DNA matches it firmly. Only some rows state a clone size, as once, few, many or a class for expanded clones.

CASSVEGETQYF,TGTGCCAGCAGCGTAGAAGGAGAGACCCAGTACTTC,TRBV9,many,TRBJ2-5,-
CASSQPGLAVNEQFF,TGCGCCAGCAGCCAACCGGGACTAGCAGTCAATGAGCAGTTCTTC,TRBV4-3,-,TRBJ2-1,TRBD2
CASSPLRTGGSSYEQYF,TGTGCCAGCAGTCCACTGCGGACGGGAGGGAGCTCCTACGAGCAGTACTTC,TRBV6-1,few,TRBJ2-7,TRBD2
CASSQGDLNEQFF,TGTGCCAGCAGCCAAGGAGACTTGAATGAGCAGTTCTTC,TRBV3-1,few,TRBJ2-1,-
CASSDWGMTGELFF,TGTGCCAGCAGTGACTGGGGAATGACCGGGGAGCTGTTTTTT,TRBV6-4,-,TRBJ2-2,-
CASSPDHISYEQYF,TGTGCCAGCTCACCCGATCACATTTCCTACGAGCAGTACTTC,TRBV18,-,TRBJ2-7,-
CSAPPHSDRTDTQYF,TGCAGTGCCCCCCCGCACAGCGATCGCACAGATACGCAGTATTTT,TRBV20-1,many,TRBJ2-3,-
CASRGDAEKLFF,TGTGCCAGCAGGGGGGACGCTGAAAAACTGTTTTTT,TRBV2,many,TRBJ1-4,-
CASMGQVYNEQFF,TGTGCCAGCATGGGACAGGTCTACAATGAGCAGTTCTTC,TRBV28,many,TRBJ2-1,TRBD1
CASSLDRTGETQYF,TGCGCCAGCAGCTTGGACAGGACTGGAGAGACCCAGTACTTC,TRBV5-1,-,TRBJ2-5,-
CASMGGGTGELFF,TGTGCCAGCATGGGCGGGGGCACCGGGGAGCTGTTTTTT,TRBV7-9,few,TRBJ2-2,TRBD2
CASSLVVAGGLHEQFF,TGTGCCAGCAGCTTGGTTGTAGCGGGAGGGCTACATGAGCAGTTCTTC,TRBV5-8,few,TRBJ2-1,TRBD2
CASSTKAGGNTEAFF,TGTGCCAGCAGCACAAAGGCCGGAGGGAACACTGAAGCTTTCTTT,TRBV11-2,many,TRBJ1-1,-
CASSSWGLAKPTYEQYF,TGTGCCAGCAGCTCTTGGGGACTAGCGAAGCCTACCTACGAGCAGTACTTC,TRBV7-8,few,TRBJ2-7,TRBD2
CASSLVFPYEQYF,TGTGCCAGCAGCTTAGTTTTCCCCTACGAGCAGTACTTC,TRBV11-2,many,TRBJ2-7,-
CSAPGLAETQYF,TGCAGCGCCCCAGGACTAGCGGAGACCCAGTACTTC,TRBV29-1,-,TRBJ2-5,TRBD2
CASSVGTGANEKLFF,TGTGCCAGCAGCGTAGGGACAGGCGCGAATGAAAAACTGTTTTTT,TRBV9,many,TRBJ1-4,TRBD1
CASSYSGQNNSPLHF,TGTGCCAGCAGTTACTCGGGACAGAATAATTCACCCCTCCACTTT,TRBV6-5,-,TRBJ1-6,TRBD1
CASSPPASGRAGEQYF,TGTGCCAGCTCACCACCTGCTAGCGGGAGGGCCGGGGAGCAGTACTTC,TRBV18,many,TRBJ2-7,TRBD2
CASSSMQGVRNEQFF,TGCGCCAGCAGCTCAATGCAGGGGGTAAGGAATGAGCAGTTCTTC,TRBV4-1,-,TRBJ2-1,TRBD1
CASSIAYSNEQFF,TGTGCCAGTAGTATTGCCTATTCCAATGAGCAGTTCTTC,TRBV19,many,TRBJ2-1,-
CASRLLWGQGILSYNEQFF,TGTGCCAGCAGACTATTATGGGGACAGGGAATCCTCTCCTACAATGAGCAGTTCTTC,TRBV13,-,TRBJ2-1,TRBD1
CAWSVGQGLQNIQYF,TGTGCCTGGAGTGTAGGGCAGGGGTTACAAAACATTCAGTACTTC,TRBV30,many,TRBJ2-4,-
CASSSGQGDSGYTF,TGTGCCAGCAGCTCGGGACAGGGGGACAGTGGCTACACCTTC,TRBV7-2,many,TRBJ1-2,TRBD1
CASSPGTERTYEQYF,TGTGCCAGCAGTCCCGGGACAGAAAGAACCTACGAGCAGTACTTC,TRBV12-3/TRBV12-4,many,TRBJ2-7,TRBD1
CAWSEGGHGYTF,TGTGCCTGGAGTGAGGGTGGTCATGGCTACACCTTC,TRBV30,-,TRBJ1-2,-
CASSYSIDRNTGELFF,TGTGCCAGCAGTTACTCGATCGACAGAAACACCGGGGAGCTGTTTTTT,TRBV6-5,-,TRBJ2-2,-
CASSLVGVGVYEQYF,TGTGCCAGCAGCTTAGTAGGGGTTGGGGTCTACGAGCAGTACTTC,TRBV7-2,many,TRBJ2-7,-
CASSQDKGGQPQHF,TGTGCCAGCAGTCAAGACAAGGGCGGCCAGCCCCAGCATTTT,TRBV27,-,TRBJ1-5,-
CASSMTGDQETQYF,TGCGCCAGCAGCATGACAGGGGATCAAGAGACCCAGTACTTC,TRBV5-1,-,TRBJ2-5,TRBD1
CAISGTGGTNEKLFF,TGTGCCATCAGTGGGACAGGGGGCACTAATGAAAAACTGTTTTTT,TRBV10-3,many,TRBJ1-4,TRBD1
CASRTHGLNYGYTF,TGTGCCAGCAGAACTCACGGATTAAACTATGGCTACACCTTC,TRBV28,many,TRBJ1-2,-
CASSLGSGADTEAFF,TGTGCCAGCAGCTTAGGTTCTGGGGCGGACACTGAAGCTTTCTTT,TRBV7-9,many,TRBJ1-1,-
CSAQARQGARETQYF,TGCAGTGCCCAGGCACGACAGGGGGCGAGGGAGACCCAGTACTTC,TRBV20-1,-,TRBJ2-5,TRBD1
CAGTGTNYGYTF,TGTGCCGGGACAGGGACTAACTATGGCTACACCTTC,TRBV30,many,TRBJ1-2,TRBD1
CAWSRDAIGSAQHF,TGTGCCTGGAGCCGGGACGCCATCGGTTCGGCCCAGCATTTT,TRBV30,many,TRBJ1-5,-
CASSYSGTSGRYEQYF,TGTGCCAGCAGTTACTCAGGGACTAGCGGGAGGTACGAGCAGTACTTC,TRBV6-2/TRBV6-3,many,TRBJ2-7,TRBD2
CSVPGTSGYEQYF,TGCAGTGTCCCAGGGACTAGCGGTTACGAGCAGTACTTC,TRBV20-1,many,TRBJ2-7,TRBD2
CASSPRAGEGYEQYF,TGTGCCAGCTCACCACGAGCGGGAGAGGGTTACGAGCAGTACTTC,TRBV18,few,TRBJ2-7,TRBD2
CASSLLAGGVGYNEQFF,TGTGCCAGCAGCTTACTAGCGGGAGGTGTGGGCTACAATGAGCAGTTCTTC,TRBV13,few,TRBJ2-1,TRBD2
CASSLSRLATYNEQFF,TGTGCCAGCAGTTTAAGTAGGCTAGCTACTTACAATGAGCAGTTCTTC,TRBV12-3/TRBV12-4,many,TRBJ2-1,-
CSARTGWRGTEAFF,TGCAGCGCCCGGACAGGTTGGAGAGGCACTGAAGCTTTCTTT,TRBV29-1,few,TRBJ1-1,TRBD1
CASRYSSNQPQHF,TGTGCCAGCCGATACAGTAGCAATCAGCCCCAGCATTTT,TRBV6-1,many,TRBJ1-5,-
CASSFAPNIHGAQYF,TGTGCCAGCAGTTTCGCGCCGAATATCCACGGGGCCCAGTACTTC,TRBV12-3/TRBV12-4,-,TRBJ2-5,-
CASSRRDRDNSPPHF,TGTGCCAGCAGCCGCCGGGACAGGGATAATTCACCCCCCCACTTT,TRBV3-1,-,TRBJ1-6,TRBD1
CAVSGGLSYEQYF,TGTGCCGTCTCGGGGGGCCTTTCCTACGAGCAGTACTTC,TRBV6-1,few,TRBJ2-7,-
CASSDGNRGVNTGELFF,TGTGCCAGCAGTGATGGGAACAGGGGCGTGAACACCGGGGAGCTGTTTTTT,TRBV2,many,TRBJ2-2,TRBD1
CSAPGPYNSPLHF,TGCAGTGCACCGGGGCCTTATAATTCACCCCTCCACTTT,TRBV20-1,-,TRBJ1-6,-
CSVEDRVNTEAFF,TGCAGCGTTGAGGACAGGGTGAACACTGAAGCTTTCTTT,TRBV29-1,few,TRBJ1-1,TRBD1
CASSVGQIQETQYF,TGTGCCAGCAGCGTTGGACAGATCCAAGAGACCCAGTACTTC,TRBV9,-,TRBJ2-5,-
CASSLSPDRNIQYF,TGTGCCAGCAGTTTATCCCCCGACAGAAACATTCAGTACTTC,TRBV12-3/TRBV12-4,many,TRBJ2-4,-
CASSPTSGRGYEQYF,TGTGCCAGCAGCCCAACTAGCGGGAGAGGTTACGAGCAGTACTTC,TRBV7-2,many,TRBJ2-7,TRBD2
CASSPGVPGYEQYF,TGTGCCAGTAGTCCAGGGGTACCAGGGTACGAGCAGTACTTC,TRBV19,many,TRBJ2-7,-
CATRASGRQETQYF,TGTGCCACCCGGGCTTCGGGGCGGCAAGAGACCCAGTACTTC,TRBV15,-,TRBJ2-5,-
CASSVVGDPQETQYF,TGTGCCAGCAGCGTAGTTGGGGACCCGCAAGAGACCCAGTACTTC,TRBV9,-,TRBJ2-5,-
CSARDLFESAGNTIYF,TGCAGTGCTAGAGATCTGTTCGAATCTGCGGGAAACACCATATATTTT,TRBV20-1,-,TRBJ1-3,-
CASSRGLTLETQYF,TGTGCCAGCAGCCGGGGGCTAACCCTTGAGACCCAGTACTTC,TRBV7-2,many,TRBJ2-5,-
CASSATGETYNEQFF,TGTGCCAGCAGCGCCACGGGAGAAACCTACAATGAGCAGTTCTTC,TRBV9,many,TRBJ2-1,-
CSARGDTLYEQYF,TGCAGTGCTAGAGGGGACACACTCTACGAGCAGTACTTC,TRBV20-1,few,TRBJ2-7,-
CASSLVAGADSGYTF,TGTGCCAGCAGCTTAGTGGCGGGGGCGGATTCTGGCTACACCTTC,TRBV7-8,many,TRBJ1-2,-